This entry lists 22 T cell receptor beta chains sequenced from one sample in a study of T cell clonotyping in hematopoietic cell transplantation. Libraries were prepared by immunoSEQ multiplex PCR; TCRdb keeps only in-frame clonotypes and omits some of them. The sample has about 27,000 clones; around 95% are singletons. Material for sequencing was peripheral blood mononuclear cells. The source is a man aged 45 to 65 in good health. Some clones in this sample may be carry-over from other donors' samples.

The rearrangement joins TRBV7-2 to TRBJ1-4; 8 nucleotides align to TRBD1. Germline V gene sequence: CDR1 SGHTA, CDR2 FQGNSA. The CDR3 covers 18 residues. V was clipped by 1 base and J by 2 bases; unmatched bases: 9. The CDR3 is CASSLERTGRGTNEKLFF. As DNA, the CDR3 is TGTGCCAGCAGCTTAGAGCGGACAGGGAGGGGGACTAATGAAAAACTGTTTTTT.

The chain employs TRBV6-6 and TRBJ2-1; no reliable D call. The CDR3 is made up of 13 amino acids. Germline CDR1 reads MNHNY; CDR2 reads SVGAGI (reference sequence). V was clipped by 5 bases and J by 8 bases, with 13 bases between them. The CDR3 DNA reads TGTGCCAGCAGTCCCCGGTCCAGCGATGAGCAGTTCTTC. Translating it yields CASSPRSSDEQFF.

The V call is TRBV19, the J call TRBJ1-1; a possible D gene is TRBD1 (5 bases). Germline CDR1 reads LNHDA; CDR2 reads SQIVND (reference sequence). This CDR3 contains 13 residues. Deletions cut 5 bases from V and 4 bases from J, with 11 bases between. CDR3 nucleotide sequence: TGTGCCAGTAGTCCCGACAGACTCACTGAAGCTTTCTTT. It codes for CASSPDRLTEAFF.

The rearrangement links TRBV6-1 to TRBJ1-3; D remains unclear. V gave up 6 bases and J gave up 3 bases, with 9 bases separating them. This CDR3 spans 13 amino acids. The germline V gene has CDR1 MNHNS and CDR2 SASEGT. The CDR3 loop is CASRDRYGNTIYF. In DNA form, the CDR3 reads TGTGCCAGCAGAGATCGGTATGGAAACACCATATATTTT.

This clone was counted once. This chain connects TRBV6-1 to TRBJ2-3; D is undetermined. This CDR3 region has 13 residues. CDR1 MNHNS and CDR2 SASEGT come from the germline V gene. V shed 3 bases and J shed 2 bases, with 6 bases lying between them. The CDR3 protein is CASSDTSTDTQYF. The CDR3 region has the DNA TGTGCCAGCAGTGACACGTCCACAGATACGCAGTATTTT.

This chain joins TRBV5-1 and TRBJ1-1, with D possibly TRBD1 on 6 matching bases. The CDR3 totals 16 residues. Per the germline V gene, CDR1 is SGHRS and CDR2 is YFSETQ. The V end was cut by 0 bases, the J end by 4 bases, with 16 bases between. The CDR3 DNA is TGCGCCAGCAGCTTGGGGGCAGGGGCACAGAGCACTGAAGCTTTCTTT. Residues: CASSLGAGAQSTEAFF.

V is TRBV7-2 and J is TRBJ2-1, with TRBD2 identical over 8 bases. The CDR3 runs to 14 residues. Germline CDR1 is SGHTA and CDR2 is FQGNSA. V trimming: 5 bases; J trimming: 6 bases; junction bases outside the gene matches: 6. CDR3: CASSHGTSANEQFF. The CDR3 region has the DNA TGTGCCAGCAGCCACGGGACTAGTGCCAATGAGCAGTTCTTC.

The J gene is TRBJ1-2, the V gene TRBV15; 8 bases agree with TRBD1. V shed 5 bases and J 5 bases; nucleotides not matched to a gene: 10. Germline V gene lookup returns CDR1 LNHNV and CDR2 YYDKDF (reference sequence). The CDR3 is made up of 15 amino acids. CDR3 amino acids: CATSHLAGGEYGYTF. In DNA form, the CDR3 reads TGTGCCACCAGCCACCTCGCAGGGGGCGAATATGGCTACACCTTC.

The chain has TRBV27 and TRBJ1-6; tentatively, D is TRBD1 (5 bases). The V end lost 7 bases, the J end lost 10 bases, and 14 bases lay between the germline ends. The CDR3 is 13 amino acids. CDR1 and CDR2 from the germline V gene are MNHEY and SMNVEV (reference sequence). CDR3 nucleotide sequence: TGTGCCAGCACCTCAGGTGGGGCATCACCCCTCCACTTT. This gives the protein CASTSGGASPLHF.

The rearrangement links TRBV5-1 to TRBJ1-1; D not certain. Trimming stripped 2 bases from V and 2 bases from J, with 7 bases between. The CDR3 contains 13 residues. Per the germline V gene, CDR1 is SGHRS and CDR2 is YFSETQ. DNA of the CDR3: TGCGCCAGCAGCTTTTCCAGTAACACTGAAGCTTTCTTT. It yields the protein CASSFSSNTEAFF.

This sequence joins TRBV5-1 and TRBJ2-2, with a tentative D call TRBD1 (5 bases). The ends were cut back, 5 bases at V and 3 bases at J, with 11 bases in the middle. Germline CDR1 reads SGHRS; CDR2 reads YFSETQ. The CDR3 spans 14 residues. CDR3 loop: CASRMDTYTGELFF. The CDR3, as DNA: TGCGCCAGCAGGATGGACACCTACACCGGGGAGCTGTTTTTT. The whole variable domain, filled in from reference TRBV5-1 and TRBJ2-2, reads KAGVTQTPRYLIKTRGQQVTLSCSPISGHRSVSWYQQTPGQGLQFLFEYFSETQRNKGNFPGRFSGRQFSNSRSEMNVSTLELGDSALYLCASRMDTYTGELFFGEGSRLTVL.

The V call is TRBV30, the J call TRBJ1-6; D gene unclear. The germline V and J ends were trimmed by 4 bases and 3 bases, with 10 bases remaining between them. The CDR3 sequence is 14 residues long. CDR1 and CDR2 from the germline V gene are GTSNPN and SVGIG (reference sequence). The CDR3 nucleotides are TGTGCCTGGACGGACCTGCACTATAATTCACCCCTCCACTTT. It translates to CAWTDLHYNSPLHF.

This rearrangement joins TRBV28 to TRBJ1-5, with no clear D. The V and J ends lost 3 bases and 0 bases respectively, with 12 bases between them. The germline V gene encodes CDR1 MDHEN and CDR2 SYDVKM. The CDR3 extends over 16 amino acids. CDR3 sequence (DNA): TGTGCCAGCAGTTTCCCAGGACTGCGTAGCAATCAGCCCCAGCATTTT. This codes for CASSFPGLRSNQPQHF.

The chain is built from TRBV14 and TRBJ1-5, with a tentative D call TRBD1 (6 bases). V was clipped by 4 bases and J by 5 bases, with 15 bases between them. The CDR3 loop spans 15 amino acids. From germline, CDR1 is SGHDN and CDR2 FVKESK. For the CDR3, the DNA is TGTGCCAGCAGCCTCGGCACAGGGCGACATCAGCCCCAGCATTTT. This gives the protein CASSLGTGRHQPQHF.

The count of this clone is one. V is TRBV6-1 and J is TRBJ1-2, with 8 bases fitting TRBD1. Germline lookup yields CDR1 MNHNS and CDR2 SASEGT. The ends lost 1 base at V and 0 bases at J; junction bases unmatched: 1. CDR3 size: 15 residues. CDR3 DNA sequence: TGTGCCAGCAGTGAAGGGACAGGGCCTAACTATGGCTACACCTTC. Its protein product is CASSEGTGPNYGYTF.

The V gene is TRBV19, the J gene TRBJ1-1, with D uncertain. The CDR3 extends over 11 amino acids. Per the germline V gene, CDR1 is LNHDA and CDR2 is SQIVND (reference sequence). Trimming took 3 bases from V and 9 from J, leaving 8 bases between them. CDR3 nucleotide sequence: TGTGCCAGTAGTATGGCGGTCCAAGCTTTCTTT. Translation gives CASSMAVQAFF.

The chain couples TRBV29-1 to TRBJ1-3; TRBD1 might be the D (6 bases). Germline V gene lookup returns CDR1 SQVTM and CDR2 ANQGSEA. CDR3 size: 14 residues. V was pared by 7 bases and J by 2 bases, with 15 bases between. The CDR3 region is CSARDTGPGNTIYF. The CDR3 DNA reads TGCAGCGCCCGGGACACCGGTCCTGGAAACACCATATATTTT.

J is TRBJ1-5 and V is TRBV9; 8 nucleotides agree with TRBD1. Trimming took 3 bases from V and 4 from J; bases not matched to a gene: 3. The CDR3 has 14 residues. Germline-derived CDR1 and CDR2 are SGDLS and YYNGEE. The CDR3 DNA reads TGTGCCAGCAGCGCCGACAGGGGAAATCAGCCCCAGCATTTT. This codes for CASSADRGNQPQHF.

The V gene is TRBV11-2, the J gene TRBJ1-2, with 7 bases lining up with TRBD1. Germline values: CDR1 SGHAT, CDR2 FQNNGV. V shed 5 bases and J 2 bases; nucleotides not matched to a gene: 5. The CDR3 is 14 residues long. DNA of the CDR3: TGTGCCAGCAGCCTGACAGGGCAAAACTATGGCTACACCTTC. Amino acid sequence: CASSLTGQNYGYTF.

The gene calls are TRBV6-5 and TRBJ2-3; TRBD2 matches 7 bases. Germline CDR1 MNHEY, CDR2 SVGAGI. With V trimmed by 6 bases and J by 4 bases, 7 bases remained unmatched. The CDR3 totals 14 residues. Here the CDR3 reads CASSPRLAPDTQYF. The CDR3 DNA sequence: TGTGCCAGCAGCCCCCGACTAGCACCAGATACGCAGTATTTT.

The chain joins TRBV7-2 to TRBJ2-3; D is unresolved. The CDR3 extends over 14 amino acids. Trimming stripped 5 bases from V and 1 base from J, with 10 bases between. Germline V gene data show CDR1 as SGHTA and CDR2 as FQGNSA. CDR3 coding DNA: TGTGCCAGCAGCGCGTTTCGGGGCACAGATACGCAGTATTTT. Encoded protein: CASSAFRGTDTQYF.

The chain combines TRBV9 with TRBJ1-2; 7 nucleotides align to TRBD1. Germline V gives CDR1 SGDLS, CDR2 YYNGEE. This CDR3 spans 16 amino acids. The V and J ends lost 0 bases and 6 bases, in that order; junction bases with no gene match: 11. Here the CDR3 DNA reads TGTGCCAGCAGCGTAGAGAAAGAAGCCAGGGGGAATGGCTACACCTTC. It is translated as CASSVEKEARGNGYTF.